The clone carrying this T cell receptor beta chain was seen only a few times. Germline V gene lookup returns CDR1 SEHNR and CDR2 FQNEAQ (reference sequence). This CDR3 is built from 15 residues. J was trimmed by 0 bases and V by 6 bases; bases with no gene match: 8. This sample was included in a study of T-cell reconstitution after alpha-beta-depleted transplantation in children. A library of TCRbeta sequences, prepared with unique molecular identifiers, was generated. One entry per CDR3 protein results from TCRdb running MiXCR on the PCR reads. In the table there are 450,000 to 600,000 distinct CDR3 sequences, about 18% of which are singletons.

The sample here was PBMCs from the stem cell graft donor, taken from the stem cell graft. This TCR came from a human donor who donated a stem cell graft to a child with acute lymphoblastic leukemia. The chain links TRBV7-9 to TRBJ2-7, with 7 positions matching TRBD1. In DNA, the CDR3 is TGTGCCAGCAGTTACGCGACAGGGTACTCCTACGAGCAGTACTTC. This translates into CASSYATGYSYEQYF.